What follows are 6 T cell receptor beta chains derived from one specimen sequenced in a study of shared clonotypes between healthy human individuals. The table came from immunoSEQ multiplex PCR; TCRdb's copy has only in-frame clones and leaves some out. The sample yields 2,100,000 or so clones, 95% seen once. Sequenced material: naive CD4+ T cells sorted from blood. Documented subset: CD45RA+ positively selected. The receptors were gathered from a man aged 18 to 29 in good health.

The chain carries TRBV7-6 and TRBJ2-1; no clear D gene. In germline, CDR1 is SGHVS, CDR2 FNYEAQ. With 4 bases removed from V and 4 bases from J, the gap between germline ends came to 14 bases. This CDR3 has 15 residues. The CDR3 is CASSSTGPGYNEQFF. The CDR3 bases are TGTGCCAGCAGCTCAACGGGTCCAGGTTACAATGAGCAGTTCTTC.

The CDR3 loop is CASSLSSATPYEQYF. The CDR3 region has the DNA TGTGCCAGCAGCTTGAGTTCGGCAACCCCCTACGAGCAGTACTTC. J is TRBJ2-7 and V is TRBV7-2; D unclear. From germline, CDR1 is SGHTA and CDR2 FQGNSA. V lost 3 bases and J 2 bases, leaving 14 bases between the germline ends. The CDR3 covers 15 residues. Together with reference TRBV7-2 and TRBJ2-7, the CDR3 gives the full variable domain: GAGVSQSPSNKVTEKGKDVELRCDPISGHTALYWYRQSLGQGLEFLIYFQGNSAPDKSGLPSDRFSAERTGGSVSTLTIQRTQQEDSAVYLCASSLSSATPYEQYFGPGTRLTVT.

CDR3 region: CAWSGRGTNNEQFF. CDR3 DNA: TGTGCCTGGAGTGGCAGGGGAACGAACAATGAGCAGTTCTTC. J is TRBJ2-1 and V is TRBV30; possible D gene TRBD1, 6 bases. Germline CDR1 GTSNPN, CDR2 SVGIG (reference sequence). The CDR3 is 14 residues long. With 1 base removed from V and 5 bases from J, the gap between germline ends came to 12 bases.

CDR3 in amino acids: CASSGGKTGNTGELFF. The CDR3 nucleotides read TGTGCCAGCAGTGGCGGCAAGACAGGGAACACCGGGGAGCTGTTTTTT. The chain couples TRBV6-1 to TRBJ2-2, with D possibly TRBD1 on 6 matching bases. Trimming removed 4 bases at V and 1 base at J, with 13 bases between. The germline V gene has CDR1 MNHNS and CDR2 SASEGT. This CDR3 is 16 amino acids long.

This chain connects TRBV7-9 to TRBJ2-3; no definite D call. The CDR3 loop spans 11 amino acids. Germline CDR1 reads SEHNR; CDR2 reads FQNEAQ (reference sequence). Trimming removed 7 bases at V and 3 bases at J, with 5 bases between. CDR3 sequence: CASTRTDTQYF. The CDR3 DNA reads as TGTGCCAGCACCAGGACAGATACGCAGTATTTT.

The chain recombines TRBV28 with TRBJ1-5; D may be TRBD1 (5 bases). CDR1 is MDHEN and CDR2 is SYDVKM in the germline V gene. This CDR3 contains 15 residues. The V and J ends lost 3 bases and 6 bases respectively, with 15 bases between them. CDR3 DNA: TGTGCCAGCAGTTTTCCTCCGGGGCCGGGTCAGCCCCAGCATTTT. It is translated as CASSFPPGPGQPQHF.